This T cell receptor beta chain was documented in a study of shared clonotypes between healthy human individuals. Germline V gene data show CDR1 as SGHDT and CDR2 as YYEEEE. The CDR3 has 16 amino acids. V was clipped by 3 bases and J by 4 bases, with 19 bases between them. Details on this clone: Its antigen remains unidentified.

CD45RO negativity and positive selection for CCR7 defined naive CD8 cells, a population that excluded terminally differentiated effector memory CD45RA+ cells. The donors, healthy adults who were HIV-negative, had experienced no recent acute infections or vaccinations. Sequenced by immunoSEQ multiplex PCR; TCRdb stores in-frame clones only, minus some. The table has hundreds of thousands of clones, around 96% seen once; the top ten hold roughly 0.12%. The study's findings and limits: Generally, estimated richness proved larger in naive subsets than it did in memory subsets. Clonotypes shared by all four donors outscored non-shared clonotypes in generation probability. About 5% of naive CD4 clonotypes were common to a handful of donors.

This rearrangement joins TRBV5-6 to TRBJ2-5; tentatively, D is TRBD2 (6 bases). Material for sequencing was naive CD8+ T cells sorted from blood. The sequence was obtained from a woman in her twenties or thirties in good health. The CDR3 protein is CASSSRKSGRLETQYF. The CDR3, as DNA: TGTGCCAGCAGCTCTCGCAAGAGTGGGAGGCTAGAGACCCAGTACTTC. The whole variable domain, remainder taken from reference TRBV5-6 and TRBJ2-5, is DAGVTQSPTHLIKTRGQQVTLRCSPKSGHDTVSWYQQALGQGPQFIFQYYEEEERQRGNFPDRFSGHQFPNYSSELNVNALLLGDSALYLCASSSRKSGRLETQYFGPGTRLLVL.